A single sample gave rise to the 3 T cell receptor beta chains below, sequenced in a study of shared clonotypes between healthy human individuals. Clones were sequenced by immunoSEQ multiplex PCR, and TCRdb holds only the in-frame ones, with some missing. The sample carries 450,000 to 600,000 clones, around 79% recorded once. Input material: PBMCs. The receptors were sampled from a woman in her 40s in good health. Some clones in this sample may be carry-over from other donors' samples.

V is TRBV30 and J is TRBJ2-5, with 10 bases aligning to TRBD1. The J call may be wrong; the DNA end is better matched by TRBJ2-7. This CDR3 region has 13 residues. Germline V gene sequence: CDR1 GTSNPN, CDR2 SVGIG (reference sequence). The CDR3 coding sequence is TGTGCCTCCTCGGGGACAGGGGACCACGAGCAGTACTTC. As protein: CASSGTGDHEQYF.

In this sample, this clone turned up once. The same CDR3 also results from other DNA sequences found in this sample. The J gene is TRBJ2-3, the V gene TRBV6-5; the match to TRBD2 covers 9 bases. After removal of 0 bases from V and 0 bases from J, the junction contained 1 base not matched to a gene. The germline CDR1 and CDR2 sequences are MNHEY and SVGAGI. This CDR3 is 16 amino acids long. CDR3 protein: CASSYSTSGSTDTQYF. CDR3 DNA: TGTGCCAGCAGTTACTCAACTAGCGGGAGCACAGATACGCAGTATTTT.

V usage is TRBV10-3 and J usage is TRBJ1-2, with TRBD1 matching over 12 bases. CDR1 and CDR2 (germline): ENHRY, SYGVKD. This CDR3 has 17 residues. V lost 0 bases to trimming and J lost 5 bases; unmatched junction nucleotides: 7. In nucleotides, the CDR3 is TGTGCCATCAGTGAGTCGACCGGGACAGGGGGCAAGTATGGCTACACCTTC. This sequence encodes CAISESTGTGGKYGYTF.